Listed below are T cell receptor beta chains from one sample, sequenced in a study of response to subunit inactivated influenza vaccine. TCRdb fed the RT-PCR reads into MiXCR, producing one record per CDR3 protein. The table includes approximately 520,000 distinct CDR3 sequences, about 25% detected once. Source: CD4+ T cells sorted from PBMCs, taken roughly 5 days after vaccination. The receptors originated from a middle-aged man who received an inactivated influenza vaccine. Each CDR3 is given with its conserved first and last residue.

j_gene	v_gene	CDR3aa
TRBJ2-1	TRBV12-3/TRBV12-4	CASSFSPVRSYNEQFF
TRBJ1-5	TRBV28	CASSSGQGPPQHF
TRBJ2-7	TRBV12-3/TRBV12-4	CASSLTTGPRYEQYF
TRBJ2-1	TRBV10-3	CAISLAGGSYNEQFF
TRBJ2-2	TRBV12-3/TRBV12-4	CASSFRLGGTGELFF
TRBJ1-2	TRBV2	CASTVERGYTF
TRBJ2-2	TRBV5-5	CASSKDRGRIAGELFF
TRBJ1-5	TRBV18	CASSPARFGTGRGQPQHF
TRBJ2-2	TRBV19	CASSMGVITGELFF
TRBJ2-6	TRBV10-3	CAIRGTRGANVLTF
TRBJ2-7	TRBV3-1	CASSQDLGLTYEQYF
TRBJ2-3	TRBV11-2	CASSPLRGDVFYTDTQYF
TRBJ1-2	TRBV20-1	CSARAEENYGYTF
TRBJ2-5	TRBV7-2	CASSPSVVRGETQYF
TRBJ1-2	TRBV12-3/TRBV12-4	CASSPDLFYGYTF
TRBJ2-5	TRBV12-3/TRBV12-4	CASSLSWGWGTQYF
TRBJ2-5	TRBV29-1	CSVARSGLDQETQYF
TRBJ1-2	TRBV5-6	CASSQTTGGFIYGYTF
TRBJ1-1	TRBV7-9	CASSLDLQGWAFF
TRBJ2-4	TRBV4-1	CASSQEREGKNIQYF
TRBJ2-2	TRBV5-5	CASSLGSDANTGELFF
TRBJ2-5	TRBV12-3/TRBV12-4	CASSFAGETQYF